Sequencing of this TCR beta chain was carried out in a study of early T cells in non-severe SARS-CoV-2 infection (dated by TCRdb to about 2021). Looking at the study overall: Because TCR sequencing was done on bulk RNA from unsorted whole blood, the alpha and beta chains could not be paired. Broader findings and caveats from the paper: VDJdb matching was skewed toward anti-spike CD8 responses and likely underestimated virus-specific expansions by missing private and CD4 specificities.

This clonotype was recorded at least ten times. Its cognate antigen has yet to be identified. Base qualities are not at hand, and no much larger clone is one base apart. Receptor amplification or capture employed 5' RACE. The instrument given in TCRdb is NextSeq 500. To correct for sequencing error and PCR bias, the TCR library protocol tagged individual cDNA molecules with unique molecular identifiers. Sequencing covered both TCR alpha and beta chains, and within each sample the abundances of alpha and beta sequences were tightly co-correlated. The paper's processing steps were these. Decombinator V4 was used to perform V gene, J gene and CDR3 annotation of TCR sequences. TCRs were defined as expanded if a significant change between any two time points was detected under a Poisson model with p below 0.0001. TCR abundances were normalised to the total number of TCRs sequenced per sample and expressed as counts per million. TRAV1-2 paired with TRAJ12, TRAJ20 or TRAJ33 defined MAIT TCRs, while TRAV10 paired with TRAJ18 defined iNKT TCRs. VDJdb, accessed 1 November 2021, was searched for CMV, EBV and SARS-CoV-2 annotated TCRs, with TCRs annotated for multiple antigens excluded. TCRdb passed the public sequencing reads through fastp at Q25 and MiXCR, retaining productive beta sequences. One record per CDR3 amino acid sequence lists the most common genes and DNA. The V and J calls and clone size are TCRdb's, not the authors'. For this sample the table gives tens of thousands of distinct CDR3 sequences, of which around 13% were detected only once. Roughly 4.2% of the sample goes to the ten largest clones.

The study was a case-control design nested within a healthcare worker cohort in London, UK, with weekly nasopharyngeal swab PCR tests and blood sampling. Healthcare workers were enrolled in the week of the UK lockdown, from 23 to 31 March 2020, and were followed every week for up to roughly 16 weeks. Taken from the germline V gene (reference sequence), the CDR1 and CDR2 loops are DFQATT and SNEGSKA. The CDR3 starts with the cysteine, ends with the phenylalanine, and has 17 residues. The entry retains the CDR3 DNA only, 51 bases that are in frame from base 1. Trimmed from V: 0 bases; trimmed from J: 5 bases; junction bases lacking a gene match: 12.

The material sequenced was whole blood. The chain was built from TRBV20-1 and TRBJ2-5; 10 nucleotides in the junction match TRBD2. The sequence was collected from an adult who was a healthcare worker with PCR-confirmed SARS-CoV-2 infection or an uninfected control (not recorded which). Here the CDR3 is given as CSARDNSWLAGVETQYF. The sequence in DNA is TGCAGTGCTAGAGATAATTCTTGGCTAGCGGGGGTTGAGACCCAGTACTTC.